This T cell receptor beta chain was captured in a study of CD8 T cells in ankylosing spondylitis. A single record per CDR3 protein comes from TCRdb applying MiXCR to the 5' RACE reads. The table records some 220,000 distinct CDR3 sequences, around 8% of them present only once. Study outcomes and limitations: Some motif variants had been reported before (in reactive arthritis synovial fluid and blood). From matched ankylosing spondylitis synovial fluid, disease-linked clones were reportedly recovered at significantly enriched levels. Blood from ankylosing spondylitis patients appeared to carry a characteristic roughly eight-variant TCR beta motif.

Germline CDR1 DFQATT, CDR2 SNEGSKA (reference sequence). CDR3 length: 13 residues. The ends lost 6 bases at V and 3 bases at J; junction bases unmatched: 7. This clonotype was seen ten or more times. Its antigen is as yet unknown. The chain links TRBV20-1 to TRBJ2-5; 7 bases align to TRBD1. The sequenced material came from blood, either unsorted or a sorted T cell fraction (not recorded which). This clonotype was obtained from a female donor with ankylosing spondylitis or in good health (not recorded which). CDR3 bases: TGCAGTGCCGCGGACAGGCTTAAAGAGACCCAGTACTTC. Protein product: CSAADRLKETQYF.